Sequencing of this T cell receptor (beta chain) was carried out in a study of cytomegalovirus exposure and HLA in healthy donors. A multiplex PCR was run with 60 Vbeta primers and 13 Jbeta primers. The data were produced by immunoSEQ multiplex PCR, yet TCRdb's version contains in-frame clones alone and is incomplete. In the table there are 160,000 or so clones, roughly 72% of which are singletons. The germline CDR1 and CDR2 sequences are LNHNV and YYDKDF (reference sequence). The CDR3 length is 15 residues. V shed 4 bases, J shed 5 bases, and the junction held 4 bases outside the gene matches. Sequencing was performed on PBMCs. The chain recombines TRBV15 with TRBJ2-3; 12 nucleotides line up with TRBD2. The receptor's source is a woman in her thirties or forties in good health and CMV-seronegative. The CDR3 DNA sequence: TGTGCCACCAGCACTCGACTAGCGGGAGAAGATACGCAGTATTTT. Protein: CATSTRLAGEDTQYF.